The 18 T cell receptor beta chains presented below share a single source sample, sequenced in a study of CD8 T cells in Susac syndrome. The RNA, roughly 0.45 to 1 ug, was put through reverse transcription using random hexamers. TCRdb independently ran MiXCR on the immunoSEQ multiplex PCR reads; one entry per CDR3 protein. Here the sample spans 100,000 to 150,000 distinct CDR3 sequences, around 94% being singletons. The sample consisted of CD8+ T cells from PBMCs. Every receptor here comes from a human donor with Susac syndrome.

This chain links TRBV2 with TRBJ2-2; D unresolved. Per the germline V gene, CDR1 is SNHLY and CDR2 is FYNNEI. V lost 3 bases to trimming and J lost 3 bases, with 2 bases between them. This CDR3 has 12 residues. The CDR3 protein is CASSEDTGELFF. CDR3 in DNA: TGTGCCAGCAGTGAGGACACCGGGGAGCTGTTTTTT. Filled out from reference TRBV2 and TRBJ2-2, the complete variable domain reads EPEVTQTPSHQVTQMGQEVILRCVPISNHLYFYWYRQILGQKVEFLVSFYNNEISEKSEIFDDQFSVERPDGSNFTLKIRSTKLEDSAMYFCASSEDTGELFFGEGSRLTVL.

V and J are TRBV21-1 and TRBJ2-1; the table's D call, TRBD2, was not checked against the DNA. TRBV21-1 constitutes a pseudogene. The CDR3 has 17 amino acids. The CDR3 nucleotides read TGTGCCAGCAGCAAAGCATGGGGCTCCTCGAGGAGGCATGAGCAGTTCTTC. This translates into CASSKAWGSSRRHEQFF.

The chain links TRBV6-2 or TRBV6-3 to TRBJ2-7; D unclear. Germline lookup yields CDR1 MNHEY and CDR2 SVGEGT. CDR3 length: 13 residues. V shed 4 bases and J shed 6 bases, with 13 bases lying between them. As DNA, the CDR3 is TGTGCCAGCAGTTCCTCGTTGACCGGCGAGCAGTACTTC. It encodes CASSSSLTGEQYF.

This chain's CDR3 is CASSHLGGDRQNYEQYF. The DNA of the CDR3 is TGTGCCAGCAGCCACCTTGGGGGCGACAGACAAAACTACGAGCAGTACTTC. The chain joins TRBV13 to TRBJ2-7, with a possible D match to TRBD1 (6 bases). There are 17 residues in the CDR3. Germline V gene data show CDR1 as PRHDT and CDR2 as FYEKMQ (reference sequence). V gave up 5 bases and J gave up 3 bases, with 23 bases separating them.

The V and J genes are TRBV5-4 and TRBJ1-2; D call uncertain. The germline V and J ends were trimmed by 6 bases and 0 bases, with 15 bases remaining between them. Germline V gene sequence: CDR1 SGHNT, CDR2 YYREEE (reference sequence). This CDR3 contains 15 residues. Here the CDR3 reads CASTPSSPSNYGYTF. In DNA form, the CDR3 reads TGTGCCAGCACCCCATCTAGTCCGTCTAACTATGGCTACACCTTC.

This chain uses TRBV19 with TRBJ1-2; TRBD1 aligns across 10 bases. The V gene's germline CDR1 is LNHDA and CDR2 SQIVND (reference sequence). The CDR3 extends over 17 amino acids. Trimming took 5 bases from V and 2 from J; bases not matched to a gene: 11. Written as DNA, the CDR3 is TGTGCCAGTAGTCTCCGAGGAATGGGACAGGGGAACTATGGCTACACCTTC. Its protein product is CASSLRGMGQGNYGYTF.

The chain carries TRBV6-5 and TRBJ2-7; D possibly corresponds to TRBD1 (6 bases). CDR1 and CDR2 (germline): MNHEY, SVGAGI. The CDR3 runs 14 residues. V lost 0 bases and J 2 bases, leaving 8 bases between the germline ends. The CDR3 nucleotides read TGTGCCAGCAGTTACTCGACAGGAACCTACGAGCAGTACTTC. Encoded protein: CASSYSTGTYEQYF.

This clonotype was detected a few times. The chain uses TRBV27 and TRBJ2-7, with no clear D. V lost 5 bases, J lost 2 bases, and 10 bases lay in between. The CDR3 spans 13 residues. CDR1 and CDR2 from the germline V gene are MNHEY and SMNVEV (reference sequence). This CDR3 reads CASSLGLTYEQYF. The CDR3 DNA reads TGTGCCAGCAGTCTAGGCCTTACCTACGAGCAGTACTTC.

This sequence joins TRBV7-9 and TRBJ2-2; D is ambiguous. Trimming stripped 8 bases from V and 5 bases from J, with 15 bases between. Germline V gene data show CDR1 as SEHNR and CDR2 as FQNEAQ (reference sequence). The CDR3 contains 14 residues. The CDR3 coding sequence is TGTGCCAGCGATGATGTCCTAGGTACCGGGGAGCTGTTTTTT. Its translation: CASDDVLGTGELFF.

The rearrangement joins TRBV27 to TRBJ1-6; D remains unclear. Germline CDR1 reads MNHEY; CDR2 reads SMNVEV (reference sequence). V was shortened by 5 bases and J by 10 bases, with 9 bases between the two germline ends. The CDR3 sequence is 12 residues long. The CDR3 sequence is CASSVVGSPLHF. As DNA, the CDR3 is TGTGCCAGCAGTGTGGTTGGCTCACCCCTCCACTTT.

The DNA for the CDR3 is TGTGCCAGCAGCGTAGTAGGGCCCAACACTGAAGCTTTCTTT. This encodes CASSVVGPNTEAFF. The chain combines TRBV9 with TRBJ1-1, with D unclear. The CDR3 spans 14 residues. CDR1 is SGDLS and CDR2 is YYNGEE in the germline V gene. V was pared by 0 bases and J by 2 bases, with 8 bases between.

The V and J genes are TRBV24-1 and TRBJ1-1; no clear D. CDR3 length: 13 amino acids. The ends were cut back, 5 bases at V and 4 bases at J, with 10 bases in the middle. Per the germline V gene, CDR1 is KGHDR and CDR2 is SFDVKD. CDR3 loop: CATSVGEGTEAFF. In nucleotides, the CDR3 is TGTGCCACCAGTGTCGGAGAGGGCACTGAAGCTTTCTTT.

V gene TRBV7-9 combines with J gene TRBJ2-7; D is possibly TRBD1 or TRBD2 (5 bases each). Germline V gene sequence: CDR1 SEHNR, CDR2 FQNEAQ (reference sequence). The CDR3 consists of 14 residues. The ends were cut back, 7 bases at V and 4 bases at J, with 17 bases in the middle. CDR3 in DNA: TGTGCCAGCACAGCCGGGGACGACCCTTACGAGCAGTACTTC. Amino acids: CASTAGDDPYEQYF.

The J gene is TRBJ1-5, the V gene TRBV20-1, with D possibly matching TRBD1 (5 bases). Trimming took off 3 bases at V and 2 bases at J, with 11 bases between the two ends. From germline, CDR1 is DFQATT and CDR2 SNEGSKA (reference sequence). The CDR3 is 14 residues long. The chain's CDR3 is CSARGVGGNQPQHF. For the CDR3, the DNA is TGCAGTGCTAGGGGGGTTGGGGGCAATCAGCCCCAGCATTTT.

The genes are TRBV9 and TRBJ1-1; D remains ambiguous. The CDR3 length is 14 residues. The germline V gene has CDR1 SGDLS and CDR2 YYNGEE. The V end lost 0 bases, the J end lost 7 bases, and 13 bases lay between the germline ends. The chain's CDR3 is CASSVVTSPREAFF. The CDR3 region has the DNA TGTGCCAGCAGCGTAGTTACCTCCCCGCGTGAAGCTTTCTTT.

The rearrangement joins TRBV20-1 to TRBJ1-3, with no clear D. The CDR3 runs 18 residues. Germline lookup yields CDR1 DFQATT and CDR2 SNEGSKA (reference sequence). V lost 0 bases, J lost 0 bases, and 18 bases lay in between. The CDR3 region is CSARDRARFDRSGNTIYF. For the CDR3, the DNA is TGCAGTGCTAGAGATAGGGCCCGATTTGATCGCTCTGGAAACACCATATATTTT.

The chain joins TRBV14 to TRBJ1-1, with D unclear. Per the germline V gene, CDR1 is SGHDN and CDR2 is FVKESK. The CDR3 loop spans 12 amino acids. V lost 0 bases and J 12 bases, leaving 11 bases between the germline ends. CDR3 sequence: CASSQDRVGTFF. DNA for the CDR3: TGTGCCAGCAGCCAAGATAGGGTTGGGACTTTCTTT.

The chain links TRBV12-3 or TRBV12-4 to TRBJ2-7, with 7 positions matching TRBD1. The CDR3 totals 14 residues. The trim removed 2 bases at V and 5 bases at J, leaving 6 bases unmatched. This CDR3 is CASSLLQGSNEQYF. The DNA for the CDR3 is TGTGCCAGCAGTTTACTACAGGGGAGCAACGAGCAGTACTTC.